The present TCR beta chain was sequenced within a study of shared clonotypes between healthy human individuals. Across the study: Researchers drew samples from two women and a few men aged 18 to 49. Study-level findings and limits: Non-shared clonotypes had lower generation probabilities than those shared by all four donors.

Sequenced by immunoSEQ multiplex PCR; TCRdb stores in-frame clones only, minus some. The data contain 100,000 or so clones, 65% to 75% of them singletons. Germline V gene data show CDR1 as MDHEN and CDR2 as SYDVKM. The CDR3 has 14 amino acids. V lost 2 bases and J lost 6, with 12 bases in between. Notes on this clone: Its target is not known.

The chain combines TRBV28 with TRBJ2-3, with D perhaps matching TRBD1 (5 bases). This clonotype originated in a woman in her 30s in good health. The sample consisted of memory CD8+ T cells sorted from blood. Stated subset: CD45RO+ cells pooled with CCR7-negative TemRA cells. CDR3: CASSLNRFGDTQYF. Here the CDR3 DNA reads TGTGCCAGCAGTTTAAACAGGTTTGGGGATACGCAGTATTTT.